The clone carrying this TCR beta chain came up many times. The data are from a study of early T cells in non-severe SARS-CoV-2 infection. In germline, CDR1 is SQVTM, CDR2 ANQGSEA. This CDR3 contains 14 residues. V dropped 0 bases and J dropped 1 base, with 9 bases sitting between them. TCRdb used MiXCR to reprocess the 5' RACE reads, holding one entry per CDR3 protein. The data show 55,000 to 65,000 distinct CDR3 sequences, with around an eighth seen just once and roughly 4.2% held by the top ten. This sequence originates from an adult who was a healthcare worker with PCR-confirmed SARS-CoV-2 infection or an uninfected control (not recorded which). The sample comprised whole blood. This chain uses TRBV29-1 with TRBJ1-1; D is undetermined. The DNA for the CDR3 is TGCAGCGTTGAAGATACAGAGACGAACACTGAAGCTTTCTTT. Amino acids: CSVEDTETNTEAFF. Full variable domain (outside the CDR3, taken from reference TRBV29-1 and TRBJ1-1): SAVISQKPSRDICQRGTSLTIQCQVDSQVTMMFWYRQQPGQSLTLIATANQGSEATYESGFVIDKFPISRPNLTFSTLTVSNMSPEDSSIYLCSVEDTETNTEAFFGQGTRLTVV.